Listed below are T cell receptor beta chains from one sample, sequenced in a study of OX40 agonist ivuxolimab in advanced cancers. Here immunoSEQ multiplex PCR was the method, and the copy in TCRdb shows in-frame clones only, minus some. This sample has about 64,000 clones, with 87% found just once. The starting material was CD4+ or CD8+ T cells sorted from blood, obtained in a trial of the OX40 agonist ivuxolimab. The receptors shown here come from an adult with an advanced solid tumor such as melanoma, head and neck, liver or kidney cancer. The CDR3 runs from the conserved cysteine through the conserved F or W. D genes are given only for firm matches. Part of the rows lack a size; the others show once, few, many or a class for expanded clones.

size,D,J,V,CDR3,DNA
NA,NA,TRBJ2-2,TRBV5-1,CASGTTNTGELFF,TGCGCCAGCGGGACAACGAACACCGGGGAGCTGTTTTTT
NA,TRBD1,TRBJ2-7,TRBV6-5,CASSYSGDRGYEQYF,TGTGCCAGCAGTTACTCAGGGGACAGGGGTTACGAGCAGTACTTC
NA,NA,TRBJ2-7,TRBV28,CASRPYERYEQYF,TGTGCCAGCAGACCATACGAGAGATACGAGCAGTACTTC
NA,TRBD1,TRBJ1-5,TRBV6-6,CASAGGGNQPQHF,TGTGCCAGCGCAGGGGGCGGGAATCAGCCCCAGCATTTT
few,TRBD2,TRBJ2-2,TRBV9,CASSVDMGGYTGELFF,TGTGCCAGCAGCGTAGATATGGGGGGGTACACCGGGGAGCTGTTTTTT
few,NA,TRBJ2-5,TRBV5-4,CASREGTEETQYF,TGTGCCAGCAGGGAGGGGACAGAAGAGACCCAGTACTTC
NA,NA,TRBJ2-3,TRBV9,CASNSGPDTQYF,TGTGCCAGCAATAGTGGACCAGATACGCAGTATTTT
few,NA,TRBJ2-1,TRBV30,CAWSVHGYNEQFF,TGTGCCTGGAGTGTACACGGGTACAATGAGCAGTTCTTC
NA,TRBD2,TRBJ2-3,TRBV10-1,CASSTGTSGRDTQYF,TGCGCCAGCAGTACCGGGACTAGCGGGAGAGATACGCAGTATTTT
NA,TRBD1,TRBJ2-2,TRBV10-1,CASRGDSSTGELFF,TGCGCCAGCAGAGGGGACAGCTCCACCGGGGAGCTGTTTTTT
NA,NA,TRBJ1-1,TRBV6-6,CASTPPRGGTEAFF,TGTGCCAGCACCCCCCCTCGGGGCGGCACTGAAGCTTTCTTT
NA,TRBD2,TRBJ2-1,TRBV4-1,CASRVTSGLYNEQFF,TGCGCCAGCAGGGTGACTAGCGGACTTTACAATGAGCAGTTCTTC
NA,NA,TRBJ1-4,TRBV6-1,CASSDRRLNEKLFF,TGTGCCAGCAGTGATAGAAGGCTAAATGAAAAACTGTTTTTT
NA,NA,TRBJ2-7,TRBV2,CASSLTQGSEQYF,TGTGCCAGCAGCCTTACTCAGGGTTCCGAGCAGTACTTC
NA,TRBD1,TRBJ1-6,TRBV5-6,CASSFWLGQGRNSPLHF,TGTGCCAGCAGCTTTTGGTTGGGACAGGGGCGCAATTCACCCCTCCACTTT
NA,NA,TRBJ2-7,TRBV30,CAWSAWVYEQYF,TGTGCCTGGAGCGCCTGGGTTTACGAGCAGTACTTC
NA,NA,TRBJ2-3,TRBV20-1,CSGARDTQYF,TGCAGTGGGGCGCGGGATACGCAGTATTTT
NA,NA,TRBJ1-6,TRBV30,CAWSVVENSPLHF,TGTGCCTGGAGTGTGGTTGAGAATTCACCCCTCCACTTT
NA,NA,TRBJ1-1,TRBV7-8,CASSLEGEWTEAFF,TGTGCCAGCAGCTTAGAGGGGGAGTGGACTGAAGCTTTCTTT
NA,NA,TRBJ1-4,TRBV28,CASSLGEKLFF,TGTGCCAGCAGTTTGGGCGAAAAACTGTTTTTT
NA,NA,TRBJ1-5,TRBV5-1,CASSYFPDSNQPQHF,TGCGCCAGCAGCTACTTTCCGGACAGTAATCAGCCCCAGCATTTT
once,NA,TRBJ1-3,TRBV6-1,CASSVQADSSGNTIYF,TGTGCCAGCAGTGTACAGGCAGATAGCTCTGGAAACACCATATATTTT
NA,NA,TRBJ2-7,TRBV5-6,CASSWGIEQYF,TGTGCCAGCAGCTGGGGAATTGAGCAGTACTTC
once,NA,TRBJ1-3,TRBV2,CASRSGNTIYF,TGTGCCAGCAGGTCTGGAAACACCATATATTTT
NA,NA,TRBJ2-3,TRBV5-1,CASSLEGGTDTQYF,TGCGCCAGCAGCTTGGAGGGGGGCACAGATACGCAGTATTTT
NA,NA,TRBJ2-7,TRBV4-1,CASSQGRLGAYEQYF,TGCGCCAGCAGCCAGGGGAGACTAGGGGCCTACGAGCAGTACTTC
NA,NA,TRBJ2-2,TRBV9,CASKQGTNTGELFF,TGTGCCAGCAAACAGGGGACTAACACCGGGGAGCTGTTTTTT
NA,NA,TRBJ2-1,TRBV6-6,CASSLRLGNEQFF,TGTGCCAGCAGTTTACGGCTCGGGAATGAGCAGTTCTTC
once,NA,TRBJ2-1,TRBV7-9,CASSLAGYSYNEQFF,TGTGCCAGCAGCTTAGCGGGATACTCCTACAATGAGCAGTTCTTC
many,NA,TRBJ1-1,TRBV6-1,CASRPLDSMNTEAFF,TGTGCCAGCAGACCCCTGGACAGCATGAACACTGAAGCTTTCTTT
few,NA,TRBJ1-3,TRBV19,CASSPQSSSGNTIYF,TGTGCCAGTAGCCCCCAGAGTTCTTCCGGAAACACCATATATTTT
NA,NA,TRBJ1-4,TRBV10-3,CAISQGVTNEKLFF,TGTGCCATCAGCCAGGGAGTAACTAATGAAAAACTGTTTTTT
NA,NA,TRBJ2-4,TRBV28,CASSFRRTLGNIQYF,TGTGCCAGCAGTTTCAGGCGGACCCTAGGGAACATTCAGTACTTC
once,TRBD2,TRBJ2-5,TRBV5-1,CASSPASFGRAGETQYF,TGCGCCAGCAGCCCCGCAAGCTTCGGGAGGGCGGGAGAGACCCAGTACTTC
NA,NA,TRBJ1-4,TRBV21-1,CASSPRASYRNEKLFF,TGTGCCAGCAGTCCCAGGGCCTCCTACCGTAATGAAAAACTGTTTTTT
NA,TRBD2,TRBJ2-1,TRBV5-1,CASSLGIAGGQQFF,TGCGCCAGCAGCTTGGGGATAGCGGGGGGGCAACAGTTCTTC